The rows below give T cell receptor beta chains drawn from one sample of a study of early T cells in non-severe SARS-CoV-2 infection. One entry per CDR3 protein results from TCRdb running MiXCR on the 5' RACE reads. The sample includes about 54,000 distinct CDR3 sequences, approximately 6.3% of them seen just once. This specimen consisted of whole blood, obtained at baseline. The source is an adult who was a healthcare worker with PCR-confirmed SARS-CoV-2 infection or an uninfected control (not recorded which). Each CDR3 is given with its conserved first and last residue. The D gene is left open where the match is weak. Some rows mark clone size as missing; the rest say once, few, many or name a class of expanded clone.

j_call: TRBJ2-5
clone_size: NA
d_call: NA
v_call: TRBV20-1
cdr3_nt: TGCAGTGCTAGAGCGCTCCGGGCTAGCAAGTACCAAGAGACCCAGTACTTC
cdr3_aa: CSARALRASKYQETQYF

j_call: TRBJ2-1
clone_size: NA
d_call: NA
v_call: TRBV7-2
cdr3_nt: TGTGCCAGCAGCTCAGGAGCACCCGCCTATGAGCAGTTCTTC
cdr3_aa: CASSSGAPAYEQFF

j_call: TRBJ2-7
clone_size: many
d_call: TRBD2
v_call: TRBV27
cdr3_nt: TGTGCCAGCAAGGAACTAGCGGGGGGCCGCGACGAGCAGTACTTC
cdr3_aa: CASKELAGGRDEQYF

j_call: TRBJ2-1
clone_size: many
d_call: TRBD2
v_call: TRBV20-1
cdr3_nt: TGCAGTGCTGGACCGGGGGGGGCCGTCTACAATGAGCAGTTCTTC
cdr3_aa: CSAGPGGAVYNEQFF

j_call: TRBJ2-7
clone_size: many
d_call: NA
v_call: TRBV3-1
cdr3_nt: TGTGCCACCCAGCCGTGGGGGCGTAGCGAGCAGTACTTC
cdr3_aa: CATQPWGRSEQYF

j_call: TRBJ1-6
clone_size: NA
d_call: TRBD1
v_call: TRBV5-4
cdr3_nt: TGTGCCAGCAGCGTGGGACAGGGGAATCTTTCACCCCTCCACTTT
cdr3_aa: CASSVGQGNLSPLHF

j_call: TRBJ1-2
clone_size: NA
d_call: TRBD1
v_call: TRBV7-2
cdr3_nt: TGTGCCAGCAGCTTAAATAACAGGGGTAGCTATGGCTACACCTTC
cdr3_aa: CASSLNNRGSYGYTF

j_call: TRBJ2-5
clone_size: many
d_call: NA
v_call: TRBV5-5
cdr3_nt: TGTGCCAGCAGCTTGCAGGGCGCGGAGACCCAGTACTTC
cdr3_aa: CASSLQGAETQYF

j_call: TRBJ1-1
clone_size: many
d_call: NA
v_call: TRBV7-9
cdr3_nt: TGTGCCAGCAACTTGGGTCAGGGGAGCACTGAAGCTTTCTTT
cdr3_aa: CASNLGQGSTEAFF

j_call: TRBJ2-1
clone_size: many
d_call: TRBD2
v_call: TRBV7-2
cdr3_nt: TGTGCCAGCAGCCCGCGGCGGGGGGCCGATGAGCAGTTCTTC
cdr3_aa: CASSPRRGADEQFF

j_call: TRBJ2-1
clone_size: NA
d_call: NA
v_call: TRBV29-1
cdr3_nt: TGCAGCGTTCAGGGTCGGTCCTACAATGAGCAGTTCTTC
cdr3_aa: CSVQGRSYNEQFF

j_call: TRBJ2-3
clone_size: NA
d_call: TRBD2
v_call: TRBV6-2/TRBV6-3
cdr3_nt: TGTGCCAGCAGAGCACTAGCGGGGACAGATACGCAGTATTTT
cdr3_aa: CASRALAGTDTQYF

j_call: TRBJ2-7
clone_size: many
d_call: TRBD1
v_call: TRBV9
cdr3_nt: TGTGCCAGCAGCACCGGGACAGGGCGATACGAGCAGTACTTC
cdr3_aa: CASSTGTGRYEQYF

j_call: TRBJ1-1
clone_size: few
d_call: NA
v_call: TRBV6-5
cdr3_nt: TGTGCCAGCAGTTACGCTGGAGTGGGATGGGGCACTGAAGCTTTCTTT
cdr3_aa: CASSYAGVGWGTEAFF

j_call: TRBJ2-3
clone_size: few
d_call: NA
v_call: TRBV29-1
cdr3_nt: TGCAGCGTTGAGTCCCCCTTCACAGATACGCAGTATTTT
cdr3_aa: CSVESPFTDTQYF

j_call: TRBJ1-2
clone_size: few
d_call: NA
v_call: TRBV15
cdr3_nt: TGTGCCACCAGCCCGGACAGCCAGCGGTATGGCTACACCTTC
cdr3_aa: CATSPDSQRYGYTF

j_call: TRBJ2-7
clone_size: NA
d_call: NA
v_call: TRBV24-1
cdr3_nt: TGTGCCACCAGTGACGGACAGACCTACGAGCAGTACTTC
cdr3_aa: CATSDGQTYEQYF

j_call: TRBJ1-1
clone_size: many
d_call: NA
v_call: TRBV4-3
cdr3_nt: TGCGCCAGCAGCCAAGATCTGGGGGCTCGGGCTTTCTTT
cdr3_aa: CASSQDLGARAFF

j_call: TRBJ2-5
clone_size: many
d_call: NA
v_call: TRBV21-1
cdr3_nt: TGTGCCAGCAGCAAAGAGAAGCGGGGGGGCCAAGAGACCCAGTACTTC
cdr3_aa: CASSKEKRGGQETQYF

j_call: TRBJ2-7
clone_size: NA
d_call: TRBD2
v_call: TRBV28
cdr3_nt: TGTGCCAGCAGTTTGGATCGGGAGGGTCTTACCTACGAGCAGTACTTC
cdr3_aa: CASSLDREGLTYEQYF

j_call: TRBJ2-1
clone_size: few
d_call: NA
v_call: TRBV20-1
cdr3_nt: TGCAGTGCTCTGGGGAATGAGCAGTTCTTC
cdr3_aa: CSALGNEQFF

j_call: TRBJ2-1
clone_size: NA
d_call: TRBD1
v_call: TRBV28
cdr3_nt: TGTGCCAGCAGTTGGGGGACAGTCTCCTACAATGAGCAGTTCTTC
cdr3_aa: CASSWGTVSYNEQFF

j_call: TRBJ2-6
clone_size: few
d_call: NA
v_call: TRBV4-3
cdr3_nt: TGCGCCAGCAGCCAAGAATTTTACTCTGGGGCCAACGTCCTGACTTTC
cdr3_aa: CASSQEFYSGANVLTF

j_call: TRBJ2-3
clone_size: many
d_call: NA
v_call: TRBV7-2
cdr3_nt: TGTGCCAGCAGCCCCCAGCGGAGCCGCACAGATACGCAGTATTTT
cdr3_aa: CASSPQRSRTDTQYF

j_call: TRBJ2-2
clone_size: many
d_call: NA
v_call: TRBV29-1
cdr3_nt: TGCAGCGTTGGAGGGGCCTCCGGGGAGCTGTTTTTT
cdr3_aa: CSVGGASGELFF

j_call: TRBJ2-7
clone_size: NA
d_call: TRBD2
v_call: TRBV11-3
cdr3_nt: TGTGCCAGCAGCTCCCGACAGCGGGAATACGAGCAGTACTTC
cdr3_aa: CASSSRQREYEQYF

j_call: TRBJ2-5
clone_size: few
d_call: TRBD1
v_call: TRBV28
cdr3_nt: TGTGCCACGACAGGGGGCCGGGGGCAAGAGACCCAGTACTTC
cdr3_aa: CATTGGRGQETQYF

j_call: TRBJ1-1
clone_size: NA
d_call: NA
v_call: TRBV10-2
cdr3_nt: TGCGCCACGACACCGGTGGGGGGAAACACTGAAGCTTTCTTT
cdr3_aa: CATTPVGGNTEAFF

j_call: TRBJ2-7
clone_size: few
d_call: TRBD1
v_call: TRBV2
cdr3_nt: TGTGCCAGCAGTGAAACTCCACCGGGACAGGCCTACGAGCAGTACTTC
cdr3_aa: CASSETPPGQAYEQYF

j_call: TRBJ2-7
clone_size: few
d_call: NA
v_call: TRBV14
cdr3_nt: TGTGCCAGCAGCCAAGGGGGGCTGCAGCAGTACTTC
cdr3_aa: CASSQGGLQQYF

j_call: TRBJ2-7
clone_size: many
d_call: NA
v_call: TRBV12-3/TRBV12-4
cdr3_nt: TGTGCCAGCAGAACTGACAGGAGATACGAGCAGTACTTC
cdr3_aa: CASRTDRRYEQYF

j_call: TRBJ1-2
clone_size: NA
d_call: NA
v_call: TRBV6-5
cdr3_nt: TGTGCCAGCAGTTACGGGGGCAGCGGAAACTATGGCTACACCTTC
cdr3_aa: CASSYGGSGNYGYTF

j_call: TRBJ1-2
clone_size: few
d_call: NA
v_call: TRBV28
cdr3_nt: TGTGCCAGTCGTCCCGGGGGTTCCGGAAGCTATGGCTACACCTTC
cdr3_aa: CASRPGGSGSYGYTF

j_call: TRBJ2-7
clone_size: many
d_call: NA
v_call: TRBV7-2
cdr3_nt: TGTGCCAGCAGCCTCCGGGACATCCACTACGAGCAGTACTTC
cdr3_aa: CASSLRDIHYEQYF

j_call: TRBJ2-3
clone_size: few
d_call: TRBD2
v_call: TRBV7-6
cdr3_nt: TGTGCCAGCAGCTTAGAAGTAGCGGGCGCTTATTCTAGCACAGATACGCAGTATTTT
cdr3_aa: CASSLEVAGAYSSTDTQYF

j_call: TRBJ1-2
clone_size: many
d_call: TRBD1
v_call: TRBV28
cdr3_nt: TGTGCCAGCAGGTCACCGGGACAGAAAAACTATGGCTACACCTTC
cdr3_aa: CASRSPGQKNYGYTF

j_call: TRBJ2-7
clone_size: many
d_call: TRBD2
v_call: TRBV7-9
cdr3_nt: TGTGCCAGCAGCTTACTAGCGGGGGCCTACGAGCAGTACTTC
cdr3_aa: CASSLLAGAYEQYF

j_call: TRBJ2-3
clone_size: many
d_call: NA
v_call: TRBV4-2
cdr3_nt: TGTGCCAGCAGACGGGGGCAGGGGGATTCCACAGATACGCAGTATTTT
cdr3_aa: CASRRGQGDSTDTQYF

j_call: TRBJ2-5
clone_size: many
d_call: TRBD1
v_call: TRBV19
cdr3_nt: TGTGCCACCTCCTGGACAGGGGTGGGAGAGACCCAGTACTTC
cdr3_aa: CATSWTGVGETQYF

j_call: TRBJ2-3
clone_size: many
d_call: NA
v_call: TRBV20-1
cdr3_nt: TGCAGTGCTACGTGGGGGCCTCTTACAGATACGCAGTATTTT
cdr3_aa: CSATWGPLTDTQYF

j_call: TRBJ1-6
clone_size: many
d_call: NA
v_call: TRBV7-2
cdr3_nt: TGTGCCAGCAGCTCGGCATGGCAGGGCGGTTCACCCCTCCACTTT
cdr3_aa: CASSSAWQGGSPLHF

j_call: TRBJ2-2
clone_size: NA
d_call: NA
v_call: TRBV7-9
cdr3_nt: TGTGCCAGCAGCCGAACCGGGGAGCTGTTTTTT
cdr3_aa: CASSRTGELFF

j_call: TRBJ1-4
clone_size: many
d_call: NA
v_call: TRBV11-2
cdr3_nt: TGTGCCAGCAGCCCCTACAGATCAACTAATGAAAAACTGTTTTTT
cdr3_aa: CASSPYRSTNEKLFF

j_call: TRBJ2-7
clone_size: many
d_call: NA
v_call: TRBV7-9
cdr3_nt: TGTGCCAGCAGCTTAGATGGGGGCAAGTACTTC
cdr3_aa: CASSLDGGKYF

j_call: TRBJ2-1
clone_size: many
d_call: NA
v_call: TRBV30
cdr3_nt: TGTGCCTGGAGTGTTAGTGACTACAATGAGCAGTTCTTC
cdr3_aa: CAWSVSDYNEQFF

j_call: TRBJ1-1
clone_size: many
d_call: NA
v_call: TRBV13
cdr3_nt: TGTGCCAGCAGCTTAGCAGGCCCCACTGAAGCTTTCTTT
cdr3_aa: CASSLAGPTEAFF

j_call: TRBJ1-5
clone_size: NA
d_call: NA
v_call: TRBV5-1
cdr3_nt: TGCGCCAGCAGCCGGGATAGCAATCAGCCCCAGCATTTT
cdr3_aa: CASSRDSNQPQHF

j_call: TRBJ2-1
clone_size: many
d_call: NA
v_call: TRBV29-1
cdr3_nt: TGCAGCGTATACGGTCGGGGGTCCTACAATGAGCAGTTCTTC
cdr3_aa: CSVYGRGSYNEQFF

j_call: TRBJ2-3
clone_size: once
d_call: TRBD1
v_call: TRBV28
cdr3_nt: TGTGCCAGCAGTTCGACAGGGTTTCAGAATGCAGATACGCAGTATTTT
cdr3_aa: CASSSTGFQNADTQYF

j_call: TRBJ1-2
clone_size: many
d_call: NA
v_call: TRBV6-2/TRBV6-3
cdr3_nt: TGTGCCAGCAGTTACGCAAGTTATGGCTACACCTTC
cdr3_aa: CASSYASYGYTF

j_call: TRBJ2-7
clone_size: many
d_call: TRBD1
v_call: TRBV6-5
cdr3_nt: TGTGCCAGCAGTCGATACAGGGGTACCTACGAGCAGTACTTC
cdr3_aa: CASSRYRGTYEQYF

j_call: TRBJ2-1
clone_size: NA
d_call: TRBD2
v_call: TRBV5-4
cdr3_nt: TGTGCCAGCAGCCTACTACTAGCGGGGCCAAACAATGAGCAGTTCTTC
cdr3_aa: CASSLLLAGPNNEQFF

j_call: TRBJ1-2
clone_size: many
d_call: NA
v_call: TRBV10-3
cdr3_nt: TGTGCCATCAGTGACTACACCGATCCAACTGTTAACTATGGCTACACCTTC
cdr3_aa: CAISDYTDPTVNYGYTF